The 5 T cell receptor beta chains listed next were all sequenced from one sample in a study of cytomegalovirus exposure and HLA in healthy donors. PCR amplification relied on 60 Vbeta primers (plus 13 Jbeta primers). Libraries were prepared by immunoSEQ multiplex PCR; TCRdb keeps only in-frame clonotypes and omits some of them. The profile covers about 160,000 clones, with roughly 77% appearing a single time and 2% to 2.5% taken by the ten largest. The sequenced sample was PBMCs. The receptors shown here come from a man aged 50-59 years in good health and CMV-seropositive.

The CDR3, as DNA: TGTGCCAGCAGCTTAGTTCACCTAGCGGGGGCCTACAATGAGCAGTTCTTC. Amino acid sequence: CASSLVHLAGAYNEQFF. This chain connects TRBV7-9 to TRBJ2-1; TRBD2 matches at 10 bases. CDR3 length: 17 residues. J was trimmed by 2 bases and V by 1 base; bases with no gene match: 5. Germline CDR1 SEHNR, CDR2 FQNEAQ (reference sequence).

This clone was counted a few times. The chain is built from TRBV7-2 and TRBJ1-1, with 9 bases fitting TRBD1. The CDR3 is made up of 13 amino acids. V was clipped by 1 base and J by 10 bases; unmatched bases: 4. Germline V lookup: CDR1 SGHTA, CDR2 FQGNSA. The CDR3 sequence is CASSLGQTGGAFF. CDR3 nucleotide sequence: TGTGCCAGCAGCTTAGGACAGACAGGGGGAGCTTTCTTT.

On this clone itself: Within the sample, other DNA sequences also encode this same CDR3. CDR3 in amino acids: CASSPGQGDYGYTF. CDR3 bases: TGTGCCAGCAGCCCGGGACAGGGAGACTATGGCTACACCTTC. The chain links TRBV5-4 to TRBJ1-2; TRBD1 agrees at 9 bases. Germline-derived CDR1 and CDR2 are SGHNT and YYREEE (reference sequence). There are 14 residues in the CDR3. V gave up 4 bases and J gave up 3 bases; unmatched junction bases: 4.

J is TRBJ1-3 and V is TRBV4-1; a possible D gene is TRBD1 (5 bases). Between the trimmed V and J ends, which lost 0 bases and 2 bases, there was a span of 11 bases. Germline V CDR1 and CDR2: MGHRA, YSYEKL. The CDR3 consists of 16 residues. The CDR3: CASSQEGEVPGNTIYF. The CDR3 coding sequence is TGCGCCAGCAGCCAAGAAGGGGAAGTCCCTGGAAACACCATATATTTT.

This clone was counted a few times. The same CDR3 arises from other DNA sequences in this sample as well. Here the CDR3 reads CASSRDRVNTEAFF. The DNA for the CDR3 is TGTGCCAGCAGCCGGGACAGGGTGAACACTGAAGCTTTCTTT. The V call is TRBV6-5, the J call TRBJ1-1; TRBD1 aligns across 9 bases. Germline CDR1 and CDR2: MNHEY and SVGAGI. This CDR3 is built from 14 residues. The ends lost 6 bases at V and 0 bases at J; junction bases unmatched: 2.